The 12 T cell receptor beta chains given below trace back to one sample, sequenced in a study of cytomegalovirus exposure and HLA in healthy donors. Primers: 60 Vbeta forward and 13 Jbeta reverse. Sequencing was performed with immunoSEQ multiplex PCR; in TCRdb, only in-frame clones are kept and a portion is missing. The profile covers 200,000 to 250,000 clones, with roughly 70% appearing a single time and approximately 1.7% taken by the ten largest. The sample consisted of PBMCs. The receptors come from a woman between 25 and 40 years old in good health and CMV-seronegative.

This clone was observed a single time. This rearrangement joins TRBV16 to TRBJ1-1; 10 bases match TRBD1. The CDR3 spans 15 residues. V shed 0 bases, J shed 10 bases, and the junction held 8 bases outside the gene matches. Per germline, CDR1 KGHSY and CDR2 FQNENV. CDR3 nucleotides: TGTGCCAGCAGCCAATCAGAGACAGGGGGCGGACGAGCTTTCTTT. Its protein is CASSQSETGGGRAFF.

This clone was seen a handful of times. Here the CDR3 DNA reads TGTGCCAGTGACGGACAGAACACAGATACGCAGTATTTT. It codes for CASDGQNTDTQYF. This chain joins TRBV7-9 and TRBJ2-3; D may be TRBD1 (6 bases). This CDR3 comprises 13 residues. Looked up from germline, CDR1 is SEHNR and CDR2 is FQNEAQ (reference sequence). The V end lost 9 bases, the J end lost 2 bases, and 12 bases lay between the germline ends. Full variable domain (remainder filled in from reference TRBV7-9 and TRBJ2-3): DTGVSQNPRHKITKRGQNVTFRCDPISEHNRLYWYRQTLGQGPEFLTYFQNEAQLEKSRLLSDRFSAERPKGSFSTLEIQRTEQGDSAMYLCASDGQNTDTQYFGPGTRLTVL.

This chain uses TRBV27 with TRBJ2-7; D is ambiguous. V lost 7 bases, J lost 2 bases, and 15 bases lay in between. There are 14 residues in the CDR3. Germline loops: CDR1 MNHEY, CDR2 SMNVEV (reference sequence). The CDR3 reads CASTRQLPPYEQYF. The CDR3 region has the DNA TGTGCCAGCACCCGCCAGTTGCCCCCCTACGAGCAGTACTTC.

This clone came up many times. The chain links TRBV5-1 to TRBJ2-7; 13 bases are a match to TRBD2. Germline CDR1 and CDR2: SGHRS and YFSETQ. CDR3 length equals 16 residues. The junction had 6 bases not matched to a gene; V was cut back by 3 bases and J by 3 bases. The CDR3 is CASSWPGTSGDYEQYF. The CDR3 coding sequence is TGCGCCAGCAGCTGGCCGGGGACTAGCGGGGACTACGAGCAGTACTTC.

This chain links TRBV2 with TRBJ1-2; tentatively, D is TRBD1 (6 bases). The CDR3 has 13 residues. Germline loops: CDR1 SNHLY, CDR2 FYNNEI. Trimming took 6 bases from V and 6 from J, leaving 14 bases between them. The CDR3 sequence is CASRLRTVNGYTF. As DNA, the CDR3 is TGTGCCAGCAGACTACGGACAGTAAATGGCTACACCTTC.

The sample holds a few counts of this clone. This sequence joins TRBV7-3 and TRBJ2-1; D may be TRBD2 (7 bases). V was clipped by 5 bases and J by 5 bases, with 13 bases between them. The length of the CDR3 is 14 residues. The germline V gene has CDR1 SGHTA and CDR2 FQGTGA. This chain's CDR3 is CASSPEGGDNEQFF. The CDR3 nucleotides are TGTGCCAGCAGCCCGGAAGGGGGGGACAATGAGCAGTTCTTC.

This chain uses TRBV29-1 with TRBJ2-1, with TRBD2 identical over 7 bases. This CDR3 has 14 amino acids. Per germline, CDR1 SQVTM and CDR2 ANQGSEA. Trimming took 4 bases from V and 1 from J; bases not matched to a gene: 4. CDR3 sequence: CSVVGTMSYNEQFF. DNA of the CDR3: TGCAGCGTTGTTGGGACTATGTCCTACAATGAGCAGTTCTTC.

The rearrangement links TRBV15 to TRBJ2-5, with D maybe TRBD2 (6 bases). CDR1 LNHNV and CDR2 YYDKDF come from the germline V gene (reference sequence). The CDR3 has 17 amino acids. With 1 base removed from V and 2 bases from J, the gap between germline ends came to 17 bases. CDR3 region: CATSRGGGSYSQETQYF. In DNA form, the CDR3 reads TGTGCCACCAGCAGAGGAGGAGGGTCGTACTCTCAAGAGACCCAGTACTTC.

The table lists this clone with a count of one. V usage is TRBV5-4 and J usage is TRBJ2-5; TRBD2 matches at 8 bases. Germline trimming cut 0 bases from V and 4 bases from J; bases unmatched to any gene: 8. The CDR3 sequence is 16 residues long. Germline V CDR1 and CDR2: SGHNT, YYREEE (reference sequence). CDR3 residues: CASSLGGGRRLETQYF. CDR3 sequence (DNA): TGTGCCAGCAGCTTGGGAGGCGGGAGGCGGTTAGAGACCCAGTACTTC.

The V call is TRBV29-1, the J call TRBJ2-1; D is possibly TRBD2 (6 bases). From germline, CDR1 is SQVTM and CDR2 ANQGSEA. V lost 6 bases to trimming and J lost 0 bases, with 12 bases between them. The CDR3 extends over 14 amino acids. The chain's CDR3 is CSVPRESSYNEQFF. CDR3 DNA: TGCAGCGTCCCTCGGGAGAGCTCCTACAATGAGCAGTTCTTC.

The chain joins TRBV5-8 to TRBJ1-5; D is unresolved. The CDR3 sequence is 15 residues long. Germline V gene sequence: CDR1 SGHTS, CDR2 YDEGEE. V was cut by 5 bases and J by 0 bases, with 12 bases left in between. CDR3 nucleotide sequence: TGTGCCAGCAGTCTGGCAGGAGGTAGCAATCAGCCCCAGCATTTT. This sequence encodes CASSLAGGSNQPQHF.

The V call is TRBV19, the J call TRBJ1-4, with D tentatively TRBD1 (6 bases). With 7 bases removed from V and 4 bases from J, the gap between germline ends came to 16 bases. This CDR3 spans 15 amino acids. The germline V gene has CDR1 LNHDA and CDR2 SQIVND (reference sequence). This chain's CDR3 is CASIRSLDSNEKLFF. The CDR3 region has the DNA TGTGCCAGTATACGATCTTTGGACAGTAATGAAAAACTGTTTTTT.